This T cell receptor beta chain was recovered during a study of T-cell memory formation after mild COVID-19. Whole-study results and caveats: SARS-CoV-2 specificity was not confirmed for second-wave clones peaking on day 37. Contracting clones from day 15 to 85 showed balanced CD4/CD8; later expanders favored CD4+.

Employing constant-segment primers, 5'RACE generated TCR alpha and TCR beta cDNA libraries bearing sample barcodes and UMIs. One entry per CDR3 protein results from TCRdb running MiXCR on the 5' RACE reads. In the table there are approximately 400,000 distinct CDR3 sequences, roughly 18% of which are singletons. Germline V gene data show CDR1 as SGHTA and CDR2 as FQGNSA. The CDR3 covers 16 residues. The germline V and J ends were trimmed by 1 base and 7 bases, with 17 bases remaining between them. This clonotype was seen many times. No antigen is known for it. The rearrangement links TRBV7-2 to TRBJ1-5; D is possibly TRBD1 (6 bases). Sample: PBMCs or a T cell subset sorted from them (not recorded which). This sequence originates from a man aged 18 to 30 who had mild COVID-19 (a few samples of this study predate the infection). Cell type and time point are not known. The CDR3 is CASSLDPGGARQPQHF. CDR3 DNA: TGTGCCAGCAGCTTAGACCCCGGGGGGGCGCGGCAGCCCCAGCATTTT. The entire variable domain, with the rest obtained from reference TRBV7-2 and TRBJ1-5, is as follows: GAGVSQSPSNKVTEKGKDVELRCDPISGHTALYWYRQSLGQGLEFLIYFQGNSAPDKSGLPSDRFSAERTGGSVSTLTIQRTQQEDSAVYLCASSLDPGGARQPQHFGDGTRLSIL.